These 23 T cell receptor beta chains originate from one sample sequenced in a study of blood T cell repertoires in COVID-19. Profiling relied on immunoSEQ multiplex PCR, and the TCRdb table lists in-frame clones only, not all of them. The data contain roughly 190,000 clones, 90% of them seen just once; the ten biggest clones take up approximately 0.5%. Sequencing used peripheral blood. All receptors derive from a man aged 45 to 65 with acute or convalescent COVID-19.

The CDR3: CASSLATDTQYF. In DNA, the CDR3 is TGTGCCAGCAGTCTAGCGACAGATACGCAGTATTTT. The chain recombines TRBV6-2 or TRBV6-3 with TRBJ2-3, with D possibly being TRBD2 (6 bases). V lost 5 bases and J lost 3, with 6 bases in between. CDR3 length equals 12 residues. Germline V gene sequence: CDR1 MNHEY, CDR2 SVGEGT.

This clone was seen a single time. J is TRBJ2-5 and V is TRBV7-2; the match to TRBD2 covers 13 bases. CDR1 and CDR2 (germline): SGHTA, FQGNSA. The J segment lost 1 base and the V segment lost 1 base, leaving 6 bases of the junction unmatched. This CDR3 spans 18 amino acids. The CDR3 is CASSLGSRLAGGQETQYF. Here the CDR3 DNA reads TGTGCCAGCAGCTTAGGGTCCCGACTAGCGGGGGGCCAAGAGACCCAGTACTTC.

The rearrangement uses TRBV13 and TRBJ2-2, with TRBD2 as a possible D gene (6 bases). Trimming took off 6 bases at V and 5 bases at J, with 10 bases between the two ends. Germline V gives CDR1 PRHDT, CDR2 FYEKMQ (reference sequence). The CDR3 covers 13 residues. CDR3 residues: CASSLEGTGELFF. The CDR3 coding sequence is TGTGCCAGCAGTTTGGAGGGAACCGGGGAGCTGTTTTTT.

This clone was seen once. The chain uses TRBV5-5 and TRBJ1-2; the match to TRBD1 covers 7 bases. The germline V gene encodes CDR1 SGHKS and CDR2 YYEKEE (reference sequence). The CDR3 runs to 14 residues. V dropped 4 bases and J dropped 8; count of bases not matched to a gene: 11. The CDR3: CASSSDRAMGGYTF. The CDR3 DNA reads TGTGCCAGCAGCAGCGACAGGGCTATGGGAGGCTACACCTTC.

V is TRBV30 and J is TRBJ2-5; no definite D call. V was cut by 6 bases and J by 4 bases, with 18 bases left in between. CDR1 is GTSNPN and CDR2 is SVGIG in the germline V gene (reference sequence). The CDR3 is 14 amino acids. CDR3 amino acids: CACNPVGTGETQYF. The CDR3 coding sequence is TGTGCCTGCAACCCCGTCGGCACGGGAGAGACCCAGTACTTC.

The chain combines TRBV5-5 with TRBJ2-5; D unresolved. V gave up 0 bases and J gave up 3 bases, with 9 bases separating them. The length of the CDR3 is 14 residues. The germline V gene encodes CDR1 SGHKS and CDR2 YYEKEE (reference sequence). The chain's CDR3 is CASSLAQNEETQYF. The CDR3 coding sequence is TGTGCCAGCAGCTTGGCTCAGAATGAAGAGACCCAGTACTTC.

The chain links TRBV2 to TRBJ2-7; D is uncertain. The V gene's germline CDR1 is SNHLY and CDR2 FYNNEI. V shed 6 bases and J shed 3 bases, with 12 bases lying between them. The CDR3 length is 13 residues. CDR3 bases: TGTGCCAGCAGAGAGAACTCCTACTACGAGCAGTACTTC. Translated, it gives CASRENSYYEQYF.

The chain couples TRBV28 to TRBJ2-4, with D possibly matching TRBD1 (5 bases). Trimming stripped 3 bases from V and 6 bases from J, with 12 bases between. The CDR3 spans 14 residues. CDR1 and CDR2 from the germline V gene are MDHEN and SYDVKM. CDR3 residues: CASSLIQGGNIQYF. CDR3 bases: TGTGCCAGCAGTTTGATTCAGGGTGGAAACATTCAGTACTTC.

The sample holds one count of this clone. The V and J genes are TRBV7-2 and TRBJ1-1, with D hard to call. Per the germline V gene, CDR1 is SGHTA and CDR2 is FQGNSA. The V end was cut by 6 bases, the J end by 1 base, with 9 bases between. The CDR3 consists of 13 residues. CDR3 DNA sequence: TGTGCCAGCAGTAAACAATGGAACACTGAAGCTTTCTTT. Translation gives CASSKQWNTEAFF.

A few counts support this clone. The V and J genes are TRBV7-9 and TRBJ2-7, with 7 bases that match TRBD1. V was clipped by 8 bases and J by 1 base; unmatched bases: 11. This CDR3 spans 15 amino acids. Germline V gene sequence: CDR1 SEHNR, CDR2 FQNEAQ (reference sequence). CDR3 protein: CASRPGTASSYEQYF. In DNA, the CDR3 is TGTGCCAGCCGGCCCGGGACAGCCAGTTCCTACGAGCAGTACTTC.

This sequence joins TRBV5-1 and TRBJ1-5; the D is unclear. The CDR3 runs to 15 residues. The germline gives CDR1 SGHRS, CDR2 YFSETQ. V lost 4 bases to trimming and J lost 1 base, with 12 bases between them. This CDR3 reads CASSIGGMSNQPQHF. CDR3 coding DNA: TGCGCCAGCAGCATCGGAGGGATGAGCAATCAGCCCCAGCATTTT.

The rearrangement links TRBV29-1 to TRBJ2-1; 10 bases match TRBD2. Germline CDR1 reads SQVTM; CDR2 reads ANQGSEA. The V segment lost 8 bases and the J segment 6 bases; nucleotides outside the gene matches: 10. The CDR3 sequence is 14 residues long. CDR3 bases: TGCAGCAAGAGGGAGCGGGAGGGCCGCAATGAGCAGTTCTTC. Its protein is CSKREREGRNEQFF.

With respect to this clone: Other DNA sequences in this specimen translate into the identical CDR3. The chain employs TRBV5-1 and TRBJ1-4, with D possibly TRBD1 on 6 matching bases. In germline, CDR1 is SGHRS, CDR2 YFSETQ. V was trimmed by 0 bases and J by 0 bases, leaving 6 bases between them. This CDR3 is built from 15 residues. In nucleotides, the CDR3 is TGCGCCAGCAGCTTGGAGGGGGCAACTAATGAAAAACTGTTTTTT. This encodes CASSLEGATNEKLFF.

CDR3 protein: CASSLVKNTGELFF. In DNA form, the CDR3 reads TGTGCCAGCAGCTTAGTCAAGAACACCGGGGAGCTGTTTTTT. V gene TRBV11-2 combines with J gene TRBJ2-2; D unresolved. The CDR3 runs 14 residues. Looked up from germline, CDR1 is SGHAT and CDR2 is FQNNGV. Trimming took off 1 base at V and 1 base at J, with 4 bases between the two ends.

The rearrangement joins TRBV7-2 to TRBJ2-7; TRBD1 aligns across 7 bases. The germline V gene encodes CDR1 SGHTA and CDR2 FQGNSA. After removal of 3 bases from V and 4 bases from J, the junction contained 3 bases not matched to a gene. This CDR3 spans 13 amino acids. The CDR3 spells CASSFGRGYEQYF. The CDR3 nucleotides are TGTGCCAGCAGCTTTGGCAGGGGGTACGAGCAGTACTTC.

V gene TRBV19 combines with J gene TRBJ1-5, with 10 bases fitting TRBD1. Germline V CDR1 and CDR2: LNHDA, SQIVND (reference sequence). J was trimmed by 6 bases and V by 7 bases; bases with no gene match: 6. This CDR3 is 14 amino acids long. The CDR3 bases are TGTGCCAGTACGGACAGGGGGGGAGGTCAGCCCCAGCATTTT. Translation gives CASTDRGGGQPQHF.

The chain links TRBV25-1 to TRBJ2-3; tentative D call: TRBD1 (6 bases). The CDR3 length is 15 residues. The V end lost 2 bases, the J end lost 3 bases, and 12 bases lay between the germline ends. Germline V gene lookup returns CDR1 MGHDK and CDR2 SYGVNS. The chain's CDR3 is CASSETNRDTDTQYF. The CDR3 DNA sequence: TGTGCCAGCAGTGAAACGAACAGGGATACAGATACGCAGTATTTT.

The V call is TRBV5-1, the J call TRBJ2-1; D is uncertain. Between the trimmed V and J ends, which lost 0 bases and 7 bases, there was a span of 17 bases. Germline lookup yields CDR1 SGHRS and CDR2 YFSETQ. The CDR3 is made up of 16 amino acids. This chain's CDR3 is CASSLVVGGLRNEQFF. The CDR3 nucleotides read TGCGCCAGCAGCTTGGTTGTCGGTGGTCTTAGAAATGAGCAGTTCTTC.

V gene TRBV6-6 combines with J gene TRBJ1-5; D might be TRBD1 (6 bases). The germline CDR1 and CDR2 sequences are MNHNY and SVGAGI (reference sequence). The V end lost 2 bases, the J end lost 4 bases, and 15 bases lay between the germline ends. The CDR3 is 16 residues long. CDR3 sequence reads: CASSYGGGSGNQPQHF. The DNA of the CDR3 is TGTGCCAGCAGTTACGGGGGGGGCAGCGGGAATCAGCCCCAGCATTTT.

The chain carries TRBV7-9 and TRBJ2-2; 8 nucleotides match TRBD2. Trimming took 6 bases from V and 7 from J; bases not matched to a gene: 13. Germline values: CDR1 SEHNR, CDR2 FQNEAQ (reference sequence). This CDR3 is built from 16 residues. CDR3 in amino acids: CASRIGGGHVIGELFF. In nucleotides, the CDR3 is TGTGCCAGCAGAATTGGCGGGGGGCATGTGATCGGGGAGCTGTTTTTT.

This sequence joins TRBV9 and TRBJ1-2, with a possible D match to TRBD1 (6 bases). CDR1 is SGDLS and CDR2 is YYNGEE in the germline V gene. V dropped 3 bases and J dropped 4 bases, with 10 bases sitting between them. The CDR3 is 13 amino acids. The CDR3 spells CASSETGLYGYTF. In nucleotides, the CDR3 is TGTGCCAGCAGCGAAACAGGGCTCTATGGCTACACCTTC.

This clone was counted a few times. The rearrangement joins TRBV29-1 to TRBJ2-7; TRBD1 is a possible D gene (5 bases). Trimming pared 7 bases from V and 6 bases from J, leaving 16 bases between. The CDR3 totals 12 residues. Germline assignment: CDR1 SQVTM and CDR2 ANQGSEA. CDR3 in amino acids: CSGGSGPGEQYF. The DNA for the CDR3 is TGCAGCGGAGGCTCAGGGCCGGGCGAGCAGTACTTC.

This chain uses TRBV28 with TRBJ1-6, with D perhaps TRBD1 (5 bases). Trimming stripped 3 bases from V and 9 bases from J, with 21 bases between. The CDR3 contains 17 residues. CDR1 is MDHEN, CDR2 SYDVKM, per germline. In DNA, the CDR3 is TGTGCCAGCAGTTTTCGGGCATGGGGCAGGGAAAGTTCACCCCTCCACTTT. Its protein product is CASSFRAWGRESSPLHF.